This T cell receptor (beta chain) was captured in a study of response to subunit inactivated influenza vaccine. TCRdb itself ran the RT-PCR reads through MiXCR, one entry per CDR3 protein. The profile covers 150,000 to 200,000 distinct CDR3 sequences, with roughly 10% appearing a single time and around 12% taken by the ten largest. The V end was cut by 5 bases, the J end by 7 bases, with 18 bases between. CDR1 SGHTA and CDR2 FQGNSA come from the germline V gene. The CDR3 covers 15 residues. Study-wide points: Each seasonal flu vaccination may recruit only limited new T cells, authors suggested.

This clonotype has a count of ten or more. The antigen is not known. Sequences were derived from non-naive T cells sorted from PBMCs, sampled 40 to 50 days after vaccination. V is TRBV7-2 and J is TRBJ1-5, with D unclear. This TCR derives from a man aged 45 to 65 who received an inactivated influenza vaccine. The CDR3 loop reads CASSLSRGVGQPQHF. The CDR3 nucleotides read TGTGCCAGCAGCCTCTCCCGCGGGGTCGGGCAGCCCCAGCATTTT.